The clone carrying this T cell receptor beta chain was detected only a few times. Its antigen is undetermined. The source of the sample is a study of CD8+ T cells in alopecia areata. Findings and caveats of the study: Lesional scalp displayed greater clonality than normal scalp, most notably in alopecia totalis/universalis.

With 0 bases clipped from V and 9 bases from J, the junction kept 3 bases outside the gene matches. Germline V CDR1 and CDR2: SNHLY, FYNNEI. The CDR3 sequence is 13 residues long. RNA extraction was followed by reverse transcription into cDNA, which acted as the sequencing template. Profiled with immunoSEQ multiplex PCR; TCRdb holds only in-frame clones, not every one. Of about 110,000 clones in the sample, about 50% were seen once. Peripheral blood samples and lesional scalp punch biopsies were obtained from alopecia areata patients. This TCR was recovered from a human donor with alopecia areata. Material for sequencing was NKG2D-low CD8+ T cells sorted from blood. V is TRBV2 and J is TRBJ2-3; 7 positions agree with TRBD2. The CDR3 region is CASSEAGGWTQYF. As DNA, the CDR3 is TGTGCCAGCAGTGAAGCGGGAGGGTGGACGCAGTATTTT. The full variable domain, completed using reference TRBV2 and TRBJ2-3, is EPEVTQTPSHQVTQMGQEVILRCVPISNHLYFYWYRQILGQKVEFLVSFYNNEISEKSEIFDDQFSVERPDGSNFTLKIRSTKLEDSAMYFCASSEAGGWTQYFGPGTRLTVL.